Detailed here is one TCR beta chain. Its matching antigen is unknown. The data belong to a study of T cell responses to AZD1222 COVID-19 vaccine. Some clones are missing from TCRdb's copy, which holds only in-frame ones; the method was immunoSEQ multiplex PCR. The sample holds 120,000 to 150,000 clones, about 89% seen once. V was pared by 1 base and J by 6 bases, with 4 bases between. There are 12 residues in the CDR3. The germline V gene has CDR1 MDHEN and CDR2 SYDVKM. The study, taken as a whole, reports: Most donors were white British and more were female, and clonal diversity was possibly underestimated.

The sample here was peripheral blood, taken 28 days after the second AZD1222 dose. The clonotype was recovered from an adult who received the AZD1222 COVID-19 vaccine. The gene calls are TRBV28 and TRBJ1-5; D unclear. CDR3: CASSLSSQPQHF. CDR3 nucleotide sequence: TGTGCCAGCAGTTTATCCAGTCAGCCCCAGCATTTT.